The present T cell receptor (beta chain) was sequenced within a study of identifying expanded T cells in peripheral blood. Study-wide findings and caveats: Approximately two-week clone count variance significantly increased as total template count grew. Differentially abundant clones: roughly 1.2 between replicates, 16.4 at around 2 weeks, 18 to 20 at four.

On this clone: The antigen is undetermined. One junction end disagrees with the germline gene, perhaps due to a read error.

No infections or other immune events were documented during collection. Assay: immunoSEQ multiplex PCR; the TCRdb copy retains only in-frame clones and omits some. The profile covers 75,000 to 95,000 clones, with over 85% appearing a single time and roughly 7.7% taken by the ten largest. Input material: blood. The source of this sequence is a person aged 18 to 69 in good health.

The CDR3 is CASTFSIGEGFF. The DNA of the CDR3 is TGTGCCAGCACATTCTCCATCGGGGAAGGTTTCTTT. The chain links TRBV7-9 to TRBJ1-1; D gene unclear. The CDR3 has 12 amino acids. In germline, CDR1 is SEHNR, CDR2 FQNEAQ (reference sequence).